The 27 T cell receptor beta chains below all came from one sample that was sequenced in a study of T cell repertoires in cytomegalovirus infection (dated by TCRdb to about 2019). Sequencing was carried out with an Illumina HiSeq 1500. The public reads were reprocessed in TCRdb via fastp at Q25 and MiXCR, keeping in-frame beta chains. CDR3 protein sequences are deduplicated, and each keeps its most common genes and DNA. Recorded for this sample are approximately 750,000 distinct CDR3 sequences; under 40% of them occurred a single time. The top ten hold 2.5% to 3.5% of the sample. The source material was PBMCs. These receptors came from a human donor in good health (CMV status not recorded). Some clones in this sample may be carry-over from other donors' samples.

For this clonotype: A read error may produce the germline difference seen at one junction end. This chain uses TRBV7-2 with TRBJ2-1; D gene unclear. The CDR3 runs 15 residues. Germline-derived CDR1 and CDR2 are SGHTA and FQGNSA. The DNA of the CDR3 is TGTGCCAGCAGACGTTACCGTAGCTCCTACAATGAGCAGTTATTC. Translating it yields CASRRYRSSYNEQLF.

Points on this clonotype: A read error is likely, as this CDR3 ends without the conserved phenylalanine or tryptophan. In DNA, the CDR3 is TGTGCCAGCAGCTACTATACCCTAGCGGGGGACTACAATGAGCAGTTCTTA. Amino acid sequence: CASSYYTLAGDYNEQFL. The chain uses TRBV7-2 and TRBJ2-1; 10 nucleotides match TRBD2. The V gene end was trimmed by 4 bases and the J gene end by 3 bases; junction bases not matched to a gene: 9. In germline, CDR1 is SGHTA, CDR2 FQGNSA. This CDR3 has 17 amino acids.

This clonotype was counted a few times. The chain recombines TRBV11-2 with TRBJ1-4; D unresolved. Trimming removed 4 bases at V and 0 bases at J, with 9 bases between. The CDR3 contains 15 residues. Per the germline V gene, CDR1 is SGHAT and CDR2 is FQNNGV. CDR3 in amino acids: CASSSSGTTNEKLFF. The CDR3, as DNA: TGTGCCAGCAGCTCCTCTGGGACAACTAATGAAAAACTGTTTTTT.

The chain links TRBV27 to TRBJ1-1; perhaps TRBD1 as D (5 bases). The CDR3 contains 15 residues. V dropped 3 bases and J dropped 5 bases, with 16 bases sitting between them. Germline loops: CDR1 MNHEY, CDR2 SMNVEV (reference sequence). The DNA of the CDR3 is TGTGCCAGCAGTTTCGCTCAAGGGGCAGCAACTGAAGCTTTCTTT. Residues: CASSFAQGAATEAFF.

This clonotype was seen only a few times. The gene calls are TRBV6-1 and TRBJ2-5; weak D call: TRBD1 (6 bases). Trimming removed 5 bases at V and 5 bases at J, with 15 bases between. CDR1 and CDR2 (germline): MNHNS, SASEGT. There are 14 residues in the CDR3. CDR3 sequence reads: CASSTGTIEETQYF. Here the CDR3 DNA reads TGTGCCAGCAGTACCGGGACAATTGAGGAGACCCAGTACTTC.

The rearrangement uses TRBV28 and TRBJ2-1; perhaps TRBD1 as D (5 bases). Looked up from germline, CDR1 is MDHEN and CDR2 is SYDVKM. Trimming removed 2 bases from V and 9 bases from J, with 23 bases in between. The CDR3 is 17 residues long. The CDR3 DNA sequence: TGTGCCAGCAGTTTAGACTGGGCGGCAGGGCTAGTAAGTGAGCAGTTCTTC. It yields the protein CASSLDWAAGLVSEQFF.

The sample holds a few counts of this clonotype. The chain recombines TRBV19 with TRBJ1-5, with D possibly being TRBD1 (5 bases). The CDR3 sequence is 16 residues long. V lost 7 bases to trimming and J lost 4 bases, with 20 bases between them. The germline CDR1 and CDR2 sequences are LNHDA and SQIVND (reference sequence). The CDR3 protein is CASTNGQRATNQPQHF. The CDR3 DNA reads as TGTGCCAGTACGAACGGACAAAGGGCCACGAATCAGCCCCAGCATTTT.

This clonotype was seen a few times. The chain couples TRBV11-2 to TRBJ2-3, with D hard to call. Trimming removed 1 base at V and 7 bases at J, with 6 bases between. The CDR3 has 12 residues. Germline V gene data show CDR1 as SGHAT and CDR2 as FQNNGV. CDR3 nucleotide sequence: TGTGCCAGCAGCTTAGGGATGTATACGCAGTATTTT. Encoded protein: CASSLGMYTQYF.

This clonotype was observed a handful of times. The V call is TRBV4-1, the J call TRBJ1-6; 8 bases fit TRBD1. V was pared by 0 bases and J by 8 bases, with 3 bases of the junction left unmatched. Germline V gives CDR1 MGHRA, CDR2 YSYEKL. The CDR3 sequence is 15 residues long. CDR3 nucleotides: TGCGCCAGCAGCCAAGAGAGGACAGGGTATTCACCCCTCCACTTT. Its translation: CASSQERTGYSPLHF.

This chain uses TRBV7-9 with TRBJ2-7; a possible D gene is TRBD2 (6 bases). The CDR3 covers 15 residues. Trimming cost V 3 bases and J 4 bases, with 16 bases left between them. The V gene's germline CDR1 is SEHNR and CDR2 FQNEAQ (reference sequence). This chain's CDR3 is CASSFWPGSWYEQYF. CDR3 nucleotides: TGTGCCAGCAGCTTCTGGCCCGGGAGTTGGTACGAGCAGTACTTC.

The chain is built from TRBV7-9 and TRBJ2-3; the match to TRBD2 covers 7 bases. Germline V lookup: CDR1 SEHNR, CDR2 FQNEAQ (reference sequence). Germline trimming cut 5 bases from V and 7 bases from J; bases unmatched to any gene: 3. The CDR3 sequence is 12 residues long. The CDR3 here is CASSRLANTQYF. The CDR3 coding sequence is TGTGCCAGCAGCCGACTAGCTAATACGCAGTATTTT.

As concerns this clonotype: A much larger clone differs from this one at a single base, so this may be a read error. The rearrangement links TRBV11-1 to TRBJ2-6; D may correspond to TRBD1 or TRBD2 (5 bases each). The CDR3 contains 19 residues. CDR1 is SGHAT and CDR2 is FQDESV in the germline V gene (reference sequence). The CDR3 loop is CASSRWVGGSSSGANGLTF. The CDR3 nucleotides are TGTGCCAGCAGCCGATGGGTAGGCGGGTCCTCCTCTGGGGCCAACGGCCTGACTTTC.

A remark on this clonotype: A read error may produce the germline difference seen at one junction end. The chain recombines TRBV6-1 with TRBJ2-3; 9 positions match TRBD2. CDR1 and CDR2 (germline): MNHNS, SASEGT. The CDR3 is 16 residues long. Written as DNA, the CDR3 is TGTGACAGCAGTGAAAAGGAAACTAGCGGGCCTGATACGCAGTATTTT. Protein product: CDSSEKETSGPDTQYF.

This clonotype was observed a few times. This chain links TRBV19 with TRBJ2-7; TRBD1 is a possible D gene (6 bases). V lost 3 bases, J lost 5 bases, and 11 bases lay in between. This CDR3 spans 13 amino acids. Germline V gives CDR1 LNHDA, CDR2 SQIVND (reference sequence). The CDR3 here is CASSIRNRDEQYF. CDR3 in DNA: TGTGCCAGTAGTATCCGGAACAGGGACGAGCAGTACTTC.

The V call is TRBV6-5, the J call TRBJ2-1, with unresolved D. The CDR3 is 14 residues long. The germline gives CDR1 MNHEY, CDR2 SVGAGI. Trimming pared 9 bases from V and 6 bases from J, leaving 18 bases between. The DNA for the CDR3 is TGTGCCAGTCAGAAAGGCGAACAGTCCAATGAGCAGTTCTTC. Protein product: CASQKGEQSNEQFF.

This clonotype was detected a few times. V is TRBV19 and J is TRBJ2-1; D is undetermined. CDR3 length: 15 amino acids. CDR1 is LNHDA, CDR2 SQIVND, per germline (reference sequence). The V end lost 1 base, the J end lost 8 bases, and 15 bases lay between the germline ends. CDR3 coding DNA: TGTGCCAGTAGTATAGTAGGCAAACCGGCCCATGAGCAGTTCTTC. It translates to CASSIVGKPAHEQFF. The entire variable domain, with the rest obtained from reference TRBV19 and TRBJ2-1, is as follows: DGGITQSPKYLFRKEGQNVTLSCEQNLNHDAMYWYRQDPGQGLRLIYYSQIVNDFQKGDIAEGYSVSREKKESFPLTVTSAQKNPTAFYLCASSIVGKPAHEQFFGPGTRLTVL.

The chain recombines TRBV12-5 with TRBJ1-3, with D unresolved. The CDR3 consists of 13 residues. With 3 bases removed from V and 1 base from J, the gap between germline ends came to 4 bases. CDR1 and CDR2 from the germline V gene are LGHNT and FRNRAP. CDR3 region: CASGLGSGNTIYF. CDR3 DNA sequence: TGTGCTAGTGGTTTAGGGTCTGGAAACACCATATATTTT.

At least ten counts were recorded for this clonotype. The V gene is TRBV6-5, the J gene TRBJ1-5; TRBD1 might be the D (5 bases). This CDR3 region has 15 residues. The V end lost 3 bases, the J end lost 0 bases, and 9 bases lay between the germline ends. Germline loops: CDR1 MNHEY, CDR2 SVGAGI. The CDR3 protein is CASSYARASNQPQHF. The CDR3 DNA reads TGTGCCAGCAGTTATGCCAGGGCTAGCAATCAGCCCCAGCATTTT.

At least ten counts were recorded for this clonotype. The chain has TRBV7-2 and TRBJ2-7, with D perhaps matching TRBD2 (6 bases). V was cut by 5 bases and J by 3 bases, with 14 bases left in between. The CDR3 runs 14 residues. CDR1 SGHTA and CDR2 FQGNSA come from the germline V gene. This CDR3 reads CASSPSRENYEQYF. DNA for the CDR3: TGTGCCAGCAGCCCGTCGCGGGAAAACTACGAGCAGTACTTC.

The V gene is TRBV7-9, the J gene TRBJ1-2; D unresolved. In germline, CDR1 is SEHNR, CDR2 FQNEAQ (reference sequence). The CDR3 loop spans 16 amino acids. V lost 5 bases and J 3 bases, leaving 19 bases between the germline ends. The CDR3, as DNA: TGTGCCAGCAGCGGGCGACGGACGGACCTCGACTATGGCTACACCTTC. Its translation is CASSGRRTDLDYGYTF.

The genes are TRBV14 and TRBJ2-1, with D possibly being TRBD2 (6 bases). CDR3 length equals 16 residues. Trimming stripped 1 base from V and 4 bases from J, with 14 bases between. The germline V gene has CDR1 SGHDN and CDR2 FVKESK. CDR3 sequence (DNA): TGTGCCAGCAGCCAAGGGAGGATAGCGGAATACAATGAGCAGTTCTTC. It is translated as CASSQGRIAEYNEQFF.

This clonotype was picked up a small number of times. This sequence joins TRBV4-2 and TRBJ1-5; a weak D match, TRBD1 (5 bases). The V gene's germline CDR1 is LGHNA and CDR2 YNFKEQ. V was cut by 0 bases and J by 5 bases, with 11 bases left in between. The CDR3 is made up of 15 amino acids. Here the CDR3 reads CASSQDPLGDQPQHF. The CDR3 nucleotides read TGTGCCAGCAGCCAAGACCCGTTGGGGGATCAGCCCCAGCATTTT.

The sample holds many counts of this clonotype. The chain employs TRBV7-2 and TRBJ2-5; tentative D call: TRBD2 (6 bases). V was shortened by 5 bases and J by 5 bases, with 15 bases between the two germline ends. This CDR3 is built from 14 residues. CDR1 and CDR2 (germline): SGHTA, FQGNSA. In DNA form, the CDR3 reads TGTGCCAGCAGCGTAGGCGGGGTCCGGGAGACCCAGTACTTC. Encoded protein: CASSVGGVRETQYF. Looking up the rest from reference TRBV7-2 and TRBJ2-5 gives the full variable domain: GAGVSQSPSNKVTEKGKDVELRCDPISGHTALYWYRQSLGQGLEFLIYFQGNSAPDKSGLPSDRFSAERTGGSVSTLTIQRTQQEDSAVYLCASSVGGVRETQYFGPGTRLLVL.

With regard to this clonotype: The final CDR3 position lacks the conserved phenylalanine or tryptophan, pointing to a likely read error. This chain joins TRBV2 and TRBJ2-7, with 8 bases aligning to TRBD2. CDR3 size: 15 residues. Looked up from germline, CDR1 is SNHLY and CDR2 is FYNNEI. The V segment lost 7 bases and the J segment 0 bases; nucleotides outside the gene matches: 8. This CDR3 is CASNRSGRLSYEQYL. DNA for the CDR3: TGTGCCAGCAATAGGAGCGGGAGACTCTCCTACGAGCAGTACTTA.

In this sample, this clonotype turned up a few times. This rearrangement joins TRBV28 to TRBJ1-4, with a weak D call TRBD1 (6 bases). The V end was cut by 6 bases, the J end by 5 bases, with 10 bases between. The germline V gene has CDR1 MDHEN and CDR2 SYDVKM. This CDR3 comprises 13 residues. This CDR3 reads CASRDSLNEKLFF. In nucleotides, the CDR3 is TGTGCCAGCAGGGACAGCTTGAATGAAAAACTGTTTTTT. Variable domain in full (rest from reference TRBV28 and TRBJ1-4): DVKVTQSSRYLVKRTGEKVFLECVQDMDHENMFWYRQDPGLGLRLIYFSYDVKMKEKGDIPEGYSVSREKKERFSLILESASTNQTSMYLCASRDSLNEKLFFGSGTQLSVL.

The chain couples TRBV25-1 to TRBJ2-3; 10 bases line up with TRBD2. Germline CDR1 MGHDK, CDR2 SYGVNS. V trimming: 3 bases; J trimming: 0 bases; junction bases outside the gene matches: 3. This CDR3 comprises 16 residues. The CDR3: CASSDKGLASTDTQYF. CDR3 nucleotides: TGTGCCAGCAGTGACAAGGGACTAGCGAGCACAGATACGCAGTATTTT. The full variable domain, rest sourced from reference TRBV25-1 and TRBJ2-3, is EADIYQTPRYLVIGTGKKITLECSQTMGHDKMYWYQQDPGMELHLIHYSYGVNSTEKGDLSSESTVSRIRTEHFPLTLESARPSHTSQYLCASSDKGLASTDTQYFGPGTRLTVL.

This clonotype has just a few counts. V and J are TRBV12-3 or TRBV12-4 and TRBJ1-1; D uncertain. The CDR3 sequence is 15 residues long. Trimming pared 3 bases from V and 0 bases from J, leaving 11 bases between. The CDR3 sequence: CASSFSESVNTEAFF. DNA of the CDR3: TGTGCCAGCAGTTTCTCAGAAAGCGTGAACACTGAAGCTTTCTTT.